The present T cell receptor (beta chain) was sequenced within a study of T cell changes during pregnancy in multiple sclerosis. This clone has just one count. Measured with immunoSEQ multiplex PCR; TCRdb has only the in-frame clones, and not every one. The sample yields more than 65,000 clones, around nine tenths seen once. CDR3 length: 14 amino acids. Trimming cost V 6 bases and J 3 bases; bases outside gene matches: 8. Germline values: CDR1 SNHLY, CDR2 FYNNEI. This receptor was taken from a female donor with multiple sclerosis, enrolled in a pregnancy study. Sequenced material: CD4+ T cells from peripheral blood mononuclear cells, taken before pregnancy. V gene TRBV2 combines with J gene TRBJ2-7, with 7 positions matching TRBD1. DNA for the CDR3: TGTGCCAGCAGCCGGGACAGCGCCTTCTACGAGCAGTACTTC. Encoded protein: CASSRDSAFYEQYF.